There are many counts of the clone carrying this T cell receptor (beta chain). What it recognizes is unknown. This record belongs to a study of T-cell memory formation after mild COVID-19. Study information: Clusters were largely donor specific. The study's findings and limits: Certain responding clones were present in pre-infection memory, suggesting participation of cross-reactive memory.

Sample barcodes and UMIs were carried by the TCR alpha and TCR beta cDNA libraries that 5'RACE generated with constant-segment primers. TCRdb re-called the 5' RACE reads with MiXCR, one entry per CDR3 protein. The sample has around 420,000 distinct CDR3 sequences; 20% to 25% are singletons. Specimen: PBMCs or a T cell subset sorted from them (not recorded which). The sequence derives from an adult woman who had mild COVID-19 (a few samples of this study predate the infection). Cell type and time point are not known.

In DNA form, the CDR3 reads TGTGCCAGCAGCGGACTAGCGGGGAGCACAGATACGCAGTATTTT. Translating it yields CASSGLAGSTDTQYF. The chain links TRBV12-3 or TRBV12-4 to TRBJ2-3; TRBD2 aligns across 12 bases. V trimming: 6 bases; J trimming: 0 bases; junction bases outside the gene matches: 1. This CDR3 spans 15 amino acids.